This is a list of T cell receptor beta chains from one sample in a study of blood T cell repertoires in COVID-19. TCRdb's table, derived via immunoSEQ multiplex PCR, lists solely in-frame clones and lacks some. The sample has 250,000 or so clones, around nine tenths seen once. Sequenced sample: peripheral blood. The receptor source for this set is a man aged 35 to 55 with active or convalescent COVID-19. Both conserved end residues are part of each CDR3. The order of the fields is clone size, J gene, V gene, D gene, CDR3 protein, CDR3 DNA. The D gene is left open where the match is weak. Not all rows give a size; the values are once, few, many and, for expanded clones, a class.

size: -
J: TRBJ2-7
V: TRBV6-5
D: -
CDR3: CASSYSVPGRSYEQYF
DNA: TGTGCCAGCAGTTACTCGGTGCCAGGCCGCTCCTACGAGCAGTACTTC

size: -
J: TRBJ1-1
V: TRBV10-3
D: -
CDR3: CAISESQADTEAFF
DNA: TGTGCCATCAGTGAGTCGCAGGCCGACACTGAAGCTTTCTTT

size: -
J: TRBJ2-1
V: TRBV6-1
D: TRBD2
CDR3: CASSEVLAGEQFF
DNA: TGTGCCAGCAGTGAAGTTCTAGCGGGAGAGCAGTTCTTC

size: -
J: TRBJ1-4
V: TRBV30
D: -
CDR3: CAWSPPGGFGEKLFF
DNA: TGTGCCTGGAGTCCCCCGGGGGGTTTTGGTGAAAAACTGTTTTTT

size: few
J: TRBJ2-7
V: TRBV20-1
D: TRBD1
CDR3: CSARGTGEQYF
DNA: TGCAGTGCTAGAGGGACAGGCGAGCAGTACTTC

size: once
J: TRBJ2-5
V: TRBV19
D: TRBD2
CDR3: CASSIGGASGVKETQYF
DNA: TGTGCCAGTAGTATAGGGGGGGCTAGCGGGGTTAAAGAGACCCAGTACTTC

size: -
J: TRBJ2-3
V: TRBV11-2
D: -
CDR3: CASSLFLLVTDTQYF
DNA: TGTGCCAGCAGCTTATTCCTCCTAGTAACCGATACGCAGTATTTT

size: -
J: TRBJ1-1
V: TRBV30
D: TRBD1
CDR3: CAWSAGTVKAFF
DNA: TGTGCCTGGAGTGCCGGGACAGTGAAAGCTTTCTTT

size: many
J: TRBJ2-5
V: TRBV12-5
D: -
CDR3: CASGPPSLGLKETQYF
DNA: TGTGCTAGTGGCCCACCTTCGCTGGGCCTAAAAGAGACCCAGTACTTC

size: few
J: TRBJ1-5
V: TRBV7-6
D: -
CDR3: CASSLGGGSSNQPQHF
DNA: TGTGCCAGCAGCTTAGGGGGGGGATCTAGCAATCAGCCCCAGCATTTT

size: -
J: TRBJ2-7
V: TRBV12-3/TRBV12-4
D: TRBD1
CDR3: CASSLSGTDLQYF
DNA: TGTGCCAGCAGTTTATCTGGGACAGACCTCCAGTACTTC

size: -
J: TRBJ2-7
V: TRBV24-1
D: -
CDR3: CAILSTVVPYEQYF
DNA: TGTGCTATCCTAAGTACGGTGGTTCCCTACGAGCAGTACTTC

size: once
J: TRBJ2-7
V: TRBV5-1
D: TRBD1
CDR3: CASTPGQGGYEQYF
DNA: TGCGCCAGCACCCCCGGACAGGGAGGATACGAGCAGTACTTC

size: -
J: TRBJ1-1
V: TRBV5-1
D: TRBD1
CDR3: CASSPGTGANTEAFF
DNA: TGCGCCAGCAGCCCAGGGACAGGGGCGAACACTGAAGCTTTCTTT

size: -
J: TRBJ1-5
V: TRBV19
D: -
CDR3: CASREAMFSNQPQHF
DNA: TGTGCCAGTAGAGAGGCGATGTTTAGCAATCAGCCCCAGCATTTT

size: many
J: TRBJ2-1
V: TRBV6-1
D: TRBD2
CDR3: CASSEARTSGRNEQFF
DNA: TGTGCCAGCAGTGAAGCGAGGACTAGCGGGAGGAATGAGCAGTTCTTC

size: -
J: TRBJ2-7
V: TRBV7-9
D: -
CDR3: CASLNGSSYEQYF
DNA: TGTGCCAGCCTGAACGGGAGCTCCTACGAGCAGTACTTC

size: -
J: TRBJ1-3
V: TRBV7-9
D: -
CDR3: CASSLGEGNTIYF
DNA: TGTGCCAGCAGCTTAGGAGAAGGAAACACCATATATTTT

size: -
J: TRBJ1-6
V: TRBV13
D: -
CDR3: CASSLGLNGVNSPLHF
DNA: TGTGCCAGCAGCTTAGGCCTAAACGGAGTCAATTCACCCCTCCACTTT

size: -
J: TRBJ1-5
V: TRBV27
D: -
CDR3: CASSRGSNQPQHF
DNA: TGTGCCAGCAGCCGCGGGAGCAATCAGCCCCAGCATTTT

size: -
J: TRBJ1-6
V: TRBV5-6
D: -
CDR3: CASSLSLRDKNSPLHF
DNA: TGTGCCAGCAGCTTATCTTTGAGGGACAAAAATTCACCCCTCCACTTT

size: -
J: TRBJ1-2
V: TRBV9
D: TRBD1
CDR3: CASSVDAGQERNYGYTF
DNA: TGTGCCAGCAGCGTAGATGCGGGACAGGAAAGGAACTATGGCTACACCTTC